The 29 T cell receptor beta chains listed next were all sequenced from one sample in a study of molecular identifiers for immune sequencing clone quantification. TCRdb itself ran the PCR reads through MiXCR, one entry per CDR3 protein. The profile shows approximately 590,000 distinct CDR3 sequences, roughly 27% of them singletons. Sequencing used naive CD8+ T cells from blood, with Jurkat cell RNA spiked in. The sample's subset: FACS-sorted CD8+CD4-CCR7+CD45RA+ naive T cells. These receptors all come from a human donor in good health. Some libraries in this study had Jurkat cell RNA spiked in.

With regard to this clonotype: One junction end does not reproduce the germline sequence, and a read error may be involved. V is TRBV12-3 or TRBV12-4 and J is TRBJ1-4, with a weak D call TRBD1 (6 bases). The CDR3 has 13 residues. Here the CDR3 DNA reads TGTGCCACCGGACAGTGTGCTTATGAAGAACTGTTTTTT. Translated: CATGQCAYEELFF.

This clonotype occurred once. This clone may be a read error of a much larger clone one base away. The chain combines TRBV7-2 with TRBJ2-1; D perhaps matches TRBD2 (5 bases). Germline lookup yields CDR1 SGHTA and CDR2 FQGNSA. The length of the CDR3 is 13 residues. CDR3 region: CASSLIDYSEQFF. The DNA for the CDR3 is TGTGCCAGCAGCTTAATCGACTACAGTGAGCAGTTCTTC.

CDR3: CASSLVLAGVDEQFF. The CDR3 nucleotides are TGTGCCAGCAGCTTAGTGTTAGCGGGAGTAGATGAGCAGTTCTTC. The chain combines TRBV7-9 with TRBJ2-1; 9 bases map to TRBD2. V lost 1 base to trimming and J lost 8 bases; unmatched junction nucleotides: 6. Per the germline V gene, CDR1 is SEHNR and CDR2 is FQNEAQ (reference sequence). This CDR3 has 15 residues.

This clonotype has only a few counts. The chain combines TRBV6-2 or TRBV6-3 with TRBJ2-1; D not resolved. CDR1 and CDR2 (germline): MNHEY, SVGEGT. The CDR3 runs 16 residues. With 2 bases removed from V and 3 bases from J, the gap between germline ends came to 14 bases. The CDR3 region has the DNA TGTGCCAGCAGTTACCCGGAGACTGGGGACTACAATGAGCAGTTCTTC. It is translated as CASSYPETGDYNEQFF.

In regard to this clonotype: Just one base apart from a much larger clone, this may be a read error. The V and J genes are TRBV7-6 and TRBJ1-4, with a weak D call TRBD1 (5 bases). The germline V gene has CDR1 SGHVS and CDR2 FNYEAQ. This CDR3 is 16 amino acids long. Trimming pared 5 bases from V and 1 base from J, leaving 14 bases between. CDR3 sequence reads: CASSEFGARTNEKLFF. Written as DNA, the CDR3 is TGTGCCAGCAGCGAATTCGGGGCCCGAACTAATGAAAAACTGTTTTTT. Supplemented by reference TRBV7-6 and TRBJ1-4, the full variable domain reads GAGVSQSPRYKVTKRGQDVALRCDPISGHVSLYWYRQALGQGPEFLTYFNYEAQQDKSGLPNDRFSAERPEGSISTLTIQRTEQRDSAMYRCASSEFGARTNEKLFFGSGTQLSVL.

The chain is built from TRBV18 and TRBJ2-3; 13 bases agree with TRBD2. V lost 0 bases and J lost 6; bases outside the gene matches: 3. Looked up from germline, CDR1 is KGHSH and CDR2 is LQKENI. The CDR3 length is 16 residues. CDR3: CASSPPGTSGVDTQYF. The CDR3 coding sequence is TGTGCCAGCTCACCACCAGGGACTAGCGGGGTGGATACGCAGTATTTT.

This clonotype has a count of ten or more. The chain has TRBV12-3 or TRBV12-4 and TRBJ2-2; D is uncertain. The CDR3 runs to 12 residues. The germline V and J ends were trimmed by 5 bases and 5 bases, with 6 bases remaining between them. CDR3 amino acids: CASSLLTGELFF. The CDR3 bases are TGTGCCAGCAGTCTATTGACCGGGGAGCTGTTTTTT.

This clonotype was recorded many times. This rearrangement joins TRBV7-9 to TRBJ2-5; D not resolved. V was clipped by 5 bases and J by 5 bases, with 12 bases between them. Germline V CDR1 and CDR2: SEHNR, FQNEAQ (reference sequence). The CDR3 is 13 residues long. CDR3 nucleotide sequence: TGTGCCAGCAGCCCCCCCCGTTCCGAGACCCAGTACTTC. This encodes CASSPPRSETQYF.

The CDR3: CASSPPDIPDDEQFF. DNA for the CDR3: TGTGCCAGCTCACCACCAGACATACCGGATGATGAGCAGTTCTTC. This chain uses TRBV18 with TRBJ2-1; D gene uncertain. The CDR3 consists of 15 residues. Germline values: CDR1 KGHSH, CDR2 LQKENI. V lost 0 bases and J lost 8, with 14 bases in between. The variable domain in full, completed from reference TRBV18 and TRBJ2-1, reads NAGVMQNPRHLVRRRGQEARLRCSPMKGHSHVYWYRQLPEEGLKFMVYLQKENIIDESGMPKERFSAEFPKEGPSILRIQQVVRGDSAAYFCASSPPDIPDDEQFFGPGTRLTVL.

To note about this clonotype: At one end, the junction sequence differs from germline, possibly due to a read error. This chain joins TRBV4-1 and TRBJ1-6; possible D gene TRBD1, 6 bases. CDR3 length equals 14 residues. From germline, CDR1 is MGHRA and CDR2 YSYEKL. Here the CDR3 DNA reads TGCGCCAGCGCGGGGGGCTCCAATAAATCACCCCTCCACTTT. Residues: CASAGGSNKSPLHF.

As concerns this clonotype: A much larger clone lies a single base off, so this may be a read error. The chain joins TRBV6-5 to TRBJ2-2; D is uncertain. Germline lookup yields CDR1 MNHEY and CDR2 SVGAGI. The CDR3 is made up of 16 amino acids. The CDR3 sequence: CAGSYSVFSSSGELFF. The CDR3 bases are TGTGCCGGCAGTTACTCTGTCTTCTCGAGTTCCGGGGAGCTGTTTTTT.

This clonotype has only a few counts. This chain links TRBV29-1 with TRBJ2-7, with 8 bases aligning to TRBD2. J was trimmed by 4 bases and V by 6 bases; bases with no gene match: 17. Germline V lookup: CDR1 SQVTM, CDR2 ANQGSEA. The CDR3 is 16 amino acids. In DNA, the CDR3 is TGCAGCGTCCTCCACGAACCGGGACTAGGGTCGTACGAGCAGTACTTC. This translates into CSVLHEPGLGSYEQYF.

This clonotype showed up just a few times. The genes are TRBV9 and TRBJ1-4, with a weak D call TRBD1 (6 bases). This CDR3 is built from 15 residues. CDR1 and CDR2 from the germline V gene are SGDLS and YYNGEE. V lost 0 bases to trimming and J lost 4 bases, with 10 bases between them. The DNA of the CDR3 is TGTGCCAGCAGCGTAGCAGGGGACAATAATGAAAAACTGTTTTTT. As protein: CASSVAGDNNEKLFF.

For this clonotype: This CDR3 fails to terminate in the conserved phenylalanine or tryptophan, so it likely reflects a read error. The chain carries TRBV7-9 and TRBJ1-1, with 12 bases that match TRBD1. CDR1 is SEHNR, CDR2 FQNEAQ, per germline (reference sequence). V was pared by 2 bases and J by 5 bases, with 6 bases of the junction left unmatched. The CDR3 has 16 residues. For the CDR3, the DNA is TGTGCCAGCAGCTTATGGGGACAGGGGGCAGGTACTGAAGCTTTCTCT. This gives the protein CASSLWGQGAGTEAFS.

This clonotype has only a few counts. The chain employs TRBV5-6 and TRBJ1-1; unclear D gene. Trimming pared 1 base from V and 5 bases from J, leaving 12 bases between. The CDR3 consists of 14 residues. Germline CDR1 SGHDT, CDR2 YYEEEE. The CDR3 region is CASSLKMSWTEAFF. The DNA for the CDR3 is TGTGCCAGCAGCTTGAAGATGAGTTGGACTGAAGCTTTCTTT. Complete variable domain (other parts from reference TRBV5-6 and TRBJ1-1): DAGVTQSPTHLIKTRGQQVTLRCSPKSGHDTVSWYQQALGQGPQFIFQYYEEEERQRGNFPDRFSGHQFPNYSSELNVNALLLGDSALYLCASSLKMSWTEAFFGQGTRLTVV.

As regards this clonotype: This sequence may be a read error, since a much larger clone differs from it by one base. The V gene is TRBV13, the J gene TRBJ2-3; 10 nucleotides line up with TRBD2. The CDR3 is 17 residues long. CDR1 and CDR2 from the germline V gene are PRHDT and FYEKMQ (reference sequence). The CDR3 DNA sequence: TGTGGCAGCAGCCCAACCGGACTAGCGGCTAGCACAGATACGCAGTATTTT. Its translation is CGSSPTGLAASTDTQYF.

Ten or more counts support this clonotype. V is TRBV28 and J is TRBJ2-7, with D possibly being TRBD2 (5 bases). Germline CDR1 MDHEN, CDR2 SYDVKM. V was cut by 2 bases and J by 6 bases, with 8 bases left in between. The CDR3 spans 12 residues. Here the CDR3 reads CASSLGSSEQYF. In DNA, the CDR3 is TGTGCCAGCAGTTTAGGGAGCTCCGAGCAGTACTTC.

In its sample, this clonotype was seen many times. The chain uses TRBV6-6 and TRBJ2-3; the match to TRBD1 covers 8 bases. Germline values: CDR1 MNHNY, CDR2 SVGAGI (reference sequence). V shed 2 bases and J 0 bases; nucleotides not matched to a gene: 22. This CDR3 spans 22 amino acids. This CDR3 reads CASSYPKDPTSGGGGSTDTQYF. The DNA of the CDR3 is TGTGCCAGCAGTTACCCGAAGGACCCTACTTCAGGGGGCGGCGGTAGCACAGATACGCAGTATTTT.

This clonotype has ten or more counts. CDR3: CSARDYRDLNTEAFF. Written as DNA, the CDR3 is TGCAGTGCTAGAGATTATCGGGATCTGAACACTGAAGCTTTCTTT. V and J are TRBV20-1 and TRBJ1-1, with D hard to call. Germline values: CDR1 DFQATT, CDR2 SNEGSKA (reference sequence). Trimming stripped 0 bases from V and 0 bases from J, with 11 bases between. The CDR3 loop spans 15 amino acids.

In this sample, this clonotype turned up a few times. The chain employs TRBV19 and TRBJ2-4, with D perhaps TRBD1 or TRBD2 (6 bases each). Trimming removed 3 bases at V and 5 bases at J, with 11 bases between. The germline CDR1 and CDR2 sequences are LNHDA and SQIVND (reference sequence). The CDR3 is made up of 14 amino acids. The CDR3 DNA reads TGTGCCAGTAGTATGATGGGGGGCGAAAACATTCAGTACTTC. It yields the protein CASSMMGGENIQYF. Full variable domain (outside the CDR3, taken from reference TRBV19 and TRBJ2-4): DGGITQSPKYLFRKEGQNVTLSCEQNLNHDAMYWYRQDPGQGLRLIYYSQIVNDFQKGDIAEGYSVSREKKESFPLTVTSAQKNPTAFYLCASSMMGGENIQYFGAGTRLSVL.

DNA for the CDR3: TGTGCCAGCAGTTACAATCGGGGGCTACCCAGGGATGAGCAGTTCTTC. It codes for CASSYNRGLPRDEQFF. The chain couples TRBV6-5 to TRBJ2-1; either TRBD1 or TRBD2 may supply D (6 bases each). Trimming pared 2 bases from V and 8 bases from J, leaving 19 bases between. Germline V CDR1 and CDR2: MNHEY, SVGAGI. The CDR3 is made up of 16 amino acids.

This clonotype was detected a few times. A much larger clone differs by one base, so this may be a read error. In nucleotides, the CDR3 is TGCAGCGTCCTACAGCGATCGTCGCAGTACTTC. Its protein product is CSVLQRSSQYF. The chain combines TRBV29-1 with TRBJ2-7; no clear D gene. Trimming removed 6 bases at V and 9 bases at J, with 15 bases between. Germline V gene lookup returns CDR1 SQVTM and CDR2 ANQGSEA. The CDR3 covers 11 residues.

The V call is TRBV11-2, the J call TRBJ2-2; 15 bases align to TRBD2. This CDR3 spans 17 amino acids. Germline V gene lookup returns CDR1 SGHAT and CDR2 FQNNGV. V gave up 5 bases and J gave up 9 bases; unmatched junction bases: 10. CDR3 sequence: CASSLEGLAGGLRELFF. The DNA of the CDR3 is TGTGCCAGCAGCCTCGAGGGACTAGCGGGGGGTTTAAGGGAGCTGTTTTTT.

With regard to this clonotype: The germline gene is not matched at one end of the junction; a read error may be the cause. V is TRBV5-1 and J is TRBJ2-4, with TRBD2 matching over 7 bases. Germline assignment: CDR1 SGHRS and CDR2 YFSETQ. This CDR3 region has 22 residues. CDR3 residues: CACSLREGWSSAGNLAKNIQYF. The DNA for the CDR3 is TGCGCCTGCAGCTTGAGGGAGGGTTGGTCGTCCGCGGGGAACCTAGCCAAAAACATTCAGTACTTC.

In its sample, this clonotype was seen many times. This chain connects TRBV7-9 to TRBJ1-5, with 7 bases matching TRBD1. This CDR3 is built from 15 residues. V lost 5 bases, J lost 0 bases, and 4 bases stayed unmatched. From germline, CDR1 is SEHNR and CDR2 FQNEAQ (reference sequence). The CDR3 here is CASSDGDSSNQPQHF. The DNA of the CDR3 is TGTGCCAGCAGCGATGGGGACAGTAGCAATCAGCCCCAGCATTTT.

This clonotype was seen repeatedly, ten times or more. V gene TRBV10-2 combines with J gene TRBJ1-1; D is possibly TRBD1 (6 bases). The germline V gene has CDR1 WSHSY and CDR2 SAAADI. This CDR3 comprises 13 residues. V dropped 4 bases and J dropped 5 bases, with 11 bases sitting between them. For the CDR3, the DNA is TGCGCCAGCAGTGGTTGGGGGGCAACTGAAGCTTTCTTT. Its translation: CASSGWGATEAFF.

Points on this clonotype: This sequence may be a read error, since a much larger clone differs from it by one base. This sequence joins TRBV7-9 and TRBJ1-3; D uncertain. The CDR3 contains 15 residues. V dropped 2 bases and J dropped 4 bases, with 12 bases sitting between them. From germline, CDR1 is SEHNR and CDR2 FQNEAQ (reference sequence). The CDR3 nucleotides are TGTGCCAGCAGCTTAAATTCCGGGAACGGAAACACCATATATTTT. Its protein product is CASSLNSGNGNTIYF.

This sequence joins TRBV19 and TRBJ2-7; TRBD2 is a possible D gene (5 bases). Between the trimmed V and J ends, which lost 5 bases and 5 bases, there was a span of 19 bases. CDR1 and CDR2 from the germline V gene are LNHDA and SQIVND (reference sequence). The CDR3 spans 15 residues. CDR3 coding DNA: TGTGCCAGTAGTTCAGGACTCGCGACGACCCACGAGCAGTACTTC. This encodes CASSSGLATTHEQYF.

This clonotype was seen a handful of times. This chain uses TRBV27 with TRBJ1-5; D gene unclear. This CDR3 is 16 amino acids long. V was pared by 0 bases and J by 0 bases, with 9 bases between. Germline lookup yields CDR1 MNHEY and CDR2 SMNVEV (reference sequence). For the CDR3, the DNA is TGTGCCAGCAGTTTATCCGGGTATTATAGCAATCAGCCCCAGCATTTT. Its protein product is CASSLSGYYSNQPQHF.